This T cell receptor beta chain came from a study of blood T cell repertoires in COVID-19 (dated by TCRdb to 2018 to 2020). General notes on the study: Samples covering the acute and convalescent phases of COVID-19 were provided by collaborators in the United States, Italy and Spain. The dataset comprised deeply sampled blood TCRbeta repertoires from subjects exposed to, actively infected with, or recovered from COVID-19. Samples were obtained from the ongoing ImmuneRACE study (first 160 participants) and from about 1,300 subjects provided by 6 global collaborators. The prospective study material was composed of cDNA or gDNA derived from T cells, B-cell-depleted T cells, or PBMCs. HLA class I and class II types, where available, came from metadata supplied by the sample provider rather than from assay-based typing. The sample metadata nearly always contained a de-identified subject ID, COVID-19 status, age in years and sex. The repertoires were released in a freely available public database meant as a resource for research on the immune response to SARS-CoV-2.

Each collaborating institution followed its own protocols to collect whole blood in K2EDTA tubes. For TCRbeta analysis, collaborators shipped samples as frozen whole blood, isolated PBMCs, or DNA extracted from either of those sample types. TCRbeta CDR3 regions were amplified from genomic DNA using the immunoSEQ Assay, a bias-controlled multiplex PCR. The source study handled its data this way. Nucleated cell counts per sample were estimated from amplification of reference gene primers within the assay. To quantify the absolute abundance of each unique TCRbeta CDR3 rearrangement, sequence reads were collapsed and filtered. For each sample, productive Simpson clonality was calculated as the square root of Simpson's diversity index over productive rearrangements. TCRdb provides this immuneACCESS table in a form limited to in-frame rearrangements. Some clones are lacking; in checked studies, under half of them reflect an unresolved V gene, and why the rest are absent is not known. V and J calls and clone size come straight from that table; D and trimming were deduced from the DNA. The sample yields more than 80,000 clones; approximately 88% were counted once. The top ten hold roughly a third of the sample.

Overall study outcomes, separate from this receptor: The amount of clinical and demographic metadata varied by source and participant and was provided uncurated.

Worth noting for this clone: No cognate antigen has been identified for it. Base-call qualities are not available, and no considerably larger clone is one nucleotide away.

Measured from the cysteine to the phenylalanine, the CDR3 is 15 residues long. Of all the DNA, just the CDR3 is kept, 45 bases in frame from base 1. V sheds 5 bases and J sheds 0 bases, leaving 11 bases between their ends. Via the germline V gene, CDR1 is MNHEY and CDR2 SVGEGT. The sequencing sample was made of peripheral blood. The chain is made from TRBV6-2 or TRBV6-3 and TRBJ1-5; a tentative D call is TRBD1 (5 bases match). The receptor was derived from a woman aged 80 or older with active or convalescent COVID-19. The nucleotide sequence is given as TGTGCCAGCAGTCGACTCCAGGGTAGCAATCAGCCCCAGCATTTT. This gives the protein CASSRLQGSNQPQHF.